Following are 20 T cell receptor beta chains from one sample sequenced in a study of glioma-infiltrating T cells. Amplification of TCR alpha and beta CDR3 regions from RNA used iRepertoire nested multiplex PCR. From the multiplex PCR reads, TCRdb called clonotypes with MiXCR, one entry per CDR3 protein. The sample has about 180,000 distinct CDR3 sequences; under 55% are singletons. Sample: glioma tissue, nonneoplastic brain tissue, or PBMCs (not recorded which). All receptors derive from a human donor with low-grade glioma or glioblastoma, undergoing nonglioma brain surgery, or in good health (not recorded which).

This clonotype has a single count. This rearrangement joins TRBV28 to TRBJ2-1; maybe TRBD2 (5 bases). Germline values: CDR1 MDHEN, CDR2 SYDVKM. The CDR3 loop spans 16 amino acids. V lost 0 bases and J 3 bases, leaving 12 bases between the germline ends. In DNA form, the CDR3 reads TGTGCCAGCAGTTTATGGGGTTCGGGGAGCTACAATGAGCAGTTCTTC. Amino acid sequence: CASSLWGSGSYNEQFF.

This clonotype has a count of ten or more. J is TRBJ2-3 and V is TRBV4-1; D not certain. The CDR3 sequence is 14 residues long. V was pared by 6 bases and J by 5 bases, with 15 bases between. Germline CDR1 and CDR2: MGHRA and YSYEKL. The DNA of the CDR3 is TGCGCCAGCAGACCCGTCGGCGGAAGAGATACGCAGTATTTT. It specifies CASRPVGGRDTQYF.

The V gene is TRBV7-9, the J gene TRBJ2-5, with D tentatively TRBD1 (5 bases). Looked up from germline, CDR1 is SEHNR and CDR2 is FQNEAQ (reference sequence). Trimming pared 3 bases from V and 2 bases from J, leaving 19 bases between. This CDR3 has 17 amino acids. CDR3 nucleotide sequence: TGTGCCAGCAGCTTGCGTAGCCTTCGGACACCACAAGAGACCCAGTACTTC. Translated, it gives CASSLRSLRTPQETQYF.

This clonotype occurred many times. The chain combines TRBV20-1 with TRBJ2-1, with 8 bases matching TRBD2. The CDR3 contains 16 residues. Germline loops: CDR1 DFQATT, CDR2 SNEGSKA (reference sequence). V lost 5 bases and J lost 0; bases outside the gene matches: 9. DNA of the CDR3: TGCAGTGCTCTCACTAGCGGCGGTAACTCCTACAATGAGCAGTTCTTC. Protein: CSALTSGGNSYNEQFF.

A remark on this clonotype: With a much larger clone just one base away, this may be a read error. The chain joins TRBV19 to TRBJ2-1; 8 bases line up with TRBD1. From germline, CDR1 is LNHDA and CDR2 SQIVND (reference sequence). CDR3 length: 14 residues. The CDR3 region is CTSRRDRTNNEQFF. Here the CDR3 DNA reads TGTACCAGTCGGAGGGACAGGACCAACAATGAGCAGTTCTTC.

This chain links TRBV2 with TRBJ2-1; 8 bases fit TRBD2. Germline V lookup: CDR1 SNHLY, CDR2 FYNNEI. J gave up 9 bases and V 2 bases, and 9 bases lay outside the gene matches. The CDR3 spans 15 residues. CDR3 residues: CASSESPGRGGEQFF. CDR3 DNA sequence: TGTGCCAGCAGTGAATCCCCGGGACGGGGGGGTGAGCAGTTCTTC.

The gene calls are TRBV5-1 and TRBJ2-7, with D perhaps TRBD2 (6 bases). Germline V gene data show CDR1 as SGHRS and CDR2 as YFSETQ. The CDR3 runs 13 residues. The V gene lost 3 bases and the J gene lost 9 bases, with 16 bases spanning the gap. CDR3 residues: CASSSGGDLGQYF. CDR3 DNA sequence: TGCGCCAGCAGCTCAGGCGGGGATTTGGGGCAGTACTTC. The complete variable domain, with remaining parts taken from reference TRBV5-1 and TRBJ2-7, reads KAGVTQTPRYLIKTRGQQVTLSCSPISGHRSVSWYQQTPGQGLQFLFEYFSETQRNKGNFPGRFSGRQFSNSRSEMNVSTLELGDSALYLCASSSGGDLGQYFGPGTRLTVT.

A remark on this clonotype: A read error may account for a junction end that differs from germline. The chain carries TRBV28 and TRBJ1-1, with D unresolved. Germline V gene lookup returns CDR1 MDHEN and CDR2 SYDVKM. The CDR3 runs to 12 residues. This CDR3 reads CASILGIVEAFF. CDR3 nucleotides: TGTGCCAGCATTTTAGGAATTGTCGAAGCTTTCTTT.

CDR3 sequence (DNA): TGTGCCAGCAGCTTGGCCCGCTGGGACGGACAAGAGACCCAGTACTTC. Translation gives CASSLARWDGQETQYF. V usage is TRBV5-4 and J usage is TRBJ2-5; either TRBD1 or TRBD2 may fit D (5 bases each). The CDR3 has 16 residues. Trimming cost V 0 bases and J 2 bases, with 14 bases left between them. CDR1 is SGHNT, CDR2 YYREEE, per germline (reference sequence).

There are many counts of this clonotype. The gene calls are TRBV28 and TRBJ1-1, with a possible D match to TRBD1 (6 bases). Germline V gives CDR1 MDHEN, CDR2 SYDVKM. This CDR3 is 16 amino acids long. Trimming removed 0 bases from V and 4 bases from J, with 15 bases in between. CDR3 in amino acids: CASSLWTAGGGTEAFF. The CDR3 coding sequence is TGTGCCAGCAGTTTATGGACAGCCGGAGGGGGCACTGAAGCTTTCTTT.

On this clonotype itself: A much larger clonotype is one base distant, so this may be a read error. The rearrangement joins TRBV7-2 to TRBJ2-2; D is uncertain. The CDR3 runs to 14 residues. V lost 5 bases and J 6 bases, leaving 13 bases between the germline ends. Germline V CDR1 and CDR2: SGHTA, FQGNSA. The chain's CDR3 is CASSGKMSSGELFF. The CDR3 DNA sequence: TGTGCCAGCAGCGGGAAGATGTCGTCCGGGGAGCTGTTTTTT.

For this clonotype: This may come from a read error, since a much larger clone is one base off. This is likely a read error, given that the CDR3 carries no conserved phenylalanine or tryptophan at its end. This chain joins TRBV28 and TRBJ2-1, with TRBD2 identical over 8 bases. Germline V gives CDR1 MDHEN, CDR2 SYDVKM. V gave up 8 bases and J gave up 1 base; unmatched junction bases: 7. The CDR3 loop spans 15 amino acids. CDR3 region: CASGLAGSSYNEQFL. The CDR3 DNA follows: TGTGCCAGCGGATTAGCGGGAAGTTCCTACAATGAGCAGTTCCTC.

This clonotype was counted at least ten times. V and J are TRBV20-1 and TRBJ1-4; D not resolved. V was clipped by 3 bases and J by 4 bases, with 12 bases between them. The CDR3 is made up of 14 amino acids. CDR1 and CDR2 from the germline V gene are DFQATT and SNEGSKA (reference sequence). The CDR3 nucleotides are TGCAGTGCTAGTTATTGGGAGAGTAATGAAAAACTGTTTTTT. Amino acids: CSASYWESNEKLFF.

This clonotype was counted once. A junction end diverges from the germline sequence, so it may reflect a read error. The CDR3 coding sequence is TGCAGTGCTAGTAGGAGGGGCAAGAATCAGCACCAGGATTTT. This encodes CSASRRGKNQHQDF. The V gene is TRBV20-1, the J gene TRBJ1-5, with D maybe TRBD1 (5 bases). This CDR3 contains 14 residues. Germline CDR1 and CDR2: DFQATT and SNEGSKA (reference sequence).

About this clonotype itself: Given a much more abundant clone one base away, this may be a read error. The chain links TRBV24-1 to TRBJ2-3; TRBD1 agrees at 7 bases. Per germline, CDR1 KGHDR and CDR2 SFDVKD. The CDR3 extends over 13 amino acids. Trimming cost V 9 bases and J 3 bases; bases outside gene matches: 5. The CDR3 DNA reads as TGTGCCACCGGGGACAGCAGAACAGATACGCAGTATTTT. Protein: CATGDSRTDTQYF.

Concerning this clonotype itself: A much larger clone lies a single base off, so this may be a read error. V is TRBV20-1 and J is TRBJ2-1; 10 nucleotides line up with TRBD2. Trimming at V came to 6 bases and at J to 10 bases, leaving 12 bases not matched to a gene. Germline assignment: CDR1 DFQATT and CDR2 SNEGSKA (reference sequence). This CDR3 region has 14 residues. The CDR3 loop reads CSASLAGGKYEQFF. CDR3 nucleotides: TGCAGTGCGAGTTTAGCGGGAGGAAAATACGAGCAGTTCTTC.

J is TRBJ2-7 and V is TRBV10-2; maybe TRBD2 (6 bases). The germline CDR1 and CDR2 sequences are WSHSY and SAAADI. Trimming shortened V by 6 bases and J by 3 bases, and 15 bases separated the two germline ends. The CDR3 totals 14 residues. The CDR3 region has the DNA TGCGCCAGCAGCTATAGCGGAGGGGACTACGAGCAGTACTTC. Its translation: CASSYSGGDYEQYF.

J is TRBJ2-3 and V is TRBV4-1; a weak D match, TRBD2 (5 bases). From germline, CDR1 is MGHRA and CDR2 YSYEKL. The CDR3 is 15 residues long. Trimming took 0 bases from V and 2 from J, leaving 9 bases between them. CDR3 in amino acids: CASSQDERITDTQYF. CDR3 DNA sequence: TGCGCCAGCAGCCAAGATGAGCGGATCACAGATACGCAGTATTTT.

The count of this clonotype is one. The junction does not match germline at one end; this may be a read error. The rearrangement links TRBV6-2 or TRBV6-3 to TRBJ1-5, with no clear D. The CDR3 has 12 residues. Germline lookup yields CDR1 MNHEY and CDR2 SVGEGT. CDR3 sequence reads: CASRDGDEPQHF. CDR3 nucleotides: TGTGCCAGCAGGGACGGTGATGAGCCCCAGCACTTT.

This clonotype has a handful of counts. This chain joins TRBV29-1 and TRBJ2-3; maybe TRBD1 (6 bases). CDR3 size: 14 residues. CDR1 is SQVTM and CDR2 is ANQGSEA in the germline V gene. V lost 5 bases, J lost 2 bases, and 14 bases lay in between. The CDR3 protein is CSVWAGDVTDTQYF. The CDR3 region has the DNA TGCAGCGTTTGGGCAGGGGATGTCACAGATACGCAGTATTTT.